Listed here are 30 T cell receptor beta chains from one sample, sequenced in a study of blood T cell repertoires in COVID-19. TCRdb's copy holds only in-frame clones and misses some; the assay was immunoSEQ multiplex PCR. The top ten hold 3.8% of the sample, which has over 85,000 clones, around 80% seen once. Sequenced sample: peripheral blood. The receptor set was obtained from a woman older than 75 with acute or convalescent COVID-19.

In this sample, this clone turned up a few times. The CDR3 spells CASSAGQGQETQYF. CDR3 DNA: TGCGCCAGCAGTGCCGGGCAGGGGCAAGAGACCCAGTACTTC. V is TRBV10-1 and J is TRBJ2-5; tentatively, D is TRBD1 (6 bases). CDR1 WNHNN and CDR2 SYGVQD come from the germline V gene (reference sequence). The CDR3 runs to 14 residues. Between the trimmed V and J ends, which lost 4 bases and 2 bases, there was a span of 11 bases.

The rearrangement links TRBV10-1 to TRBJ1-5; no reliable D call. The CDR3 totals 12 residues. Trimming stripped 2 bases from V and 7 bases from J, with 6 bases between. Germline V gene data show CDR1 as WNHNN and CDR2 as SYGVQD (reference sequence). The CDR3 protein is CASSEGRQPQHF. CDR3 coding DNA: TGCGCCAGCAGTGAGGGGCGCCAGCCCCAGCATTTT.

The chain is built from TRBV6-1 and TRBJ2-2; TRBD2 matches at 15 bases. Germline values: CDR1 MNHNS, CDR2 SASEGT. The V gene end was trimmed by 0 bases and the J gene end by 9 bases; junction bases not matched to a gene: 8. The CDR3 is 18 residues long. CDR3 bases: TGTGCCAGCAGTGAAGCCCTCGGGACTAGCGGGAGGTCCCGGGAGCTGTTTTTT. Protein sequence: CASSEALGTSGRSRELFF.

This clone was detected a few times. The chain combines TRBV7-2 with TRBJ1-5; no reliable D call. The CDR3 extends over 16 amino acids. V lost 4 bases, J lost 0 bases, and 13 bases lay in between. CDR1 and CDR2 (germline): SGHTA, FQGNSA. In nucleotides, the CDR3 is TGTGCCAGCAGCTGGGCCCAGATCAGTAGCAATCAGCCCCAGCATTTT. This sequence encodes CASSWAQISSNQPQHF.

V is TRBV6-5 and J is TRBJ2-7; 7 bases are shared with TRBD2. Trimming removed 0 bases from V and 0 bases from J; junction bases left unmatched: 2. The CDR3 is 15 residues long. Germline loops: CDR1 MNHEY, CDR2 SVGAGI. CDR3 in amino acids: CASSYSGRSSYEQYF. The CDR3 DNA follows: TGTGCCAGCAGTTACTCCGGGAGGAGCTCCTACGAGCAGTACTTC.

This chain connects TRBV7-2 to TRBJ1-1; no clear D gene. The V end lost 3 bases, the J end lost 2 bases, and 16 bases lay between the germline ends. In germline, CDR1 is SGHTA, CDR2 FQGNSA. The CDR3 is 16 amino acids. CDR3 residues: CASSFPGLGRNTEAFF. The CDR3 DNA is TGTGCCAGCAGCTTCCCCGGCTTAGGGAGAAACACTGAAGCTTTCTTT.

This chain links TRBV4-1 with TRBJ1-5; 10 nucleotides match TRBD1. Germline CDR1 is MGHRA and CDR2 is YSYEKL. The CDR3 has 17 amino acids. The V and J ends lost 1 base and 6 bases, in that order; junction bases with no gene match: 9. The CDR3, as DNA: TGCGCCAGCAGCCAAGGACAGGGGGCCGTTATGAGTCAGCCCCAGCATTTT. Translation: CASSQGQGAVMSQPQHF.

This rearrangement joins TRBV30 to TRBJ1-6, with D possibly being TRBD1 (6 bases). Per germline, CDR1 GTSNPN and CDR2 SVGIG (reference sequence). V was pared by 0 bases and J by 4 bases, with 10 bases between. There are 15 residues in the CDR3. The chain's CDR3 is CAWSVGDRYNSPLHF. The CDR3 DNA is TGTGCCTGGAGTGTAGGCGACAGGTATAATTCACCCCTCCACTTT. Filled out from reference TRBV30 and TRBJ1-6, the complete variable domain reads SQTIHQWPATLVQPVGSPLSLECTVEGTSNPNLYWYRQAAGRGLQLLFYSVGIGQISSEVPQNLSASRPQDRQFILSSKKLLLSDSGFYLCAWSVGDRYNSPLHFGNGTRLTVT.

The CDR3 nucleotides read TGCAGCTGTACAGATTCCTCCTACGAGCAGTACTTC. Translated: CSCTDSSYEQYF. V and J are TRBV29-1 and TRBJ2-7, with D unclear. This CDR3 has 12 residues. Germline V lookup: CDR1 SQVTM, CDR2 ANQGSEA. V was cut by 8 bases and J by 0 bases, with 11 bases left in between.

The J gene is TRBJ1-2, the V gene TRBV6-1; D is uncertain. This CDR3 has 14 residues. The germline CDR1 and CDR2 sequences are MNHNS and SASEGT. Trimming removed 3 bases from V and 4 bases from J, with 12 bases in between. The CDR3 bases are TGTGCCAGCAGTGAGCCGGGAGGTGTCTATGGCTACACCTTC. It encodes CASSEPGGVYGYTF.

The chain joins TRBV7-9 to TRBJ2-2; D gene ambiguous. Trimming pared 5 bases from V and 7 bases from J, leaving 11 bases between. The CDR3 has 13 amino acids. Germline V gene lookup returns CDR1 SEHNR and CDR2 FQNEAQ (reference sequence). The DNA for the CDR3 is TGTGCCAGCAGCCCACTAACGGTCGGGGAGCTGTTTTTT. Translation gives CASSPLTVGELFF.

V usage is TRBV7-8 and J usage is TRBJ1-1; D is possibly TRBD1 (5 bases). V shed 2 bases and J shed 7 bases, with 11 bases lying between them. CDR1 and CDR2 (germline): SGHVS, FQNEAQ. CDR3 size: 13 residues. CDR3 bases: TGTGCCAGCAGCTTATCCGACAGATATGAAGCTTTCTTT. Translated, it gives CASSLSDRYEAFF.

The rearrangement links TRBV30 to TRBJ2-7; D is possibly TRBD1 (6 bases). The CDR3 contains 14 residues. Germline CDR1 GTSNPN, CDR2 SVGIG (reference sequence). The V end was cut by 3 bases, the J end by 0 bases, with 12 bases between. The CDR3 spells CAWRAWGRSYEQYF. The CDR3 DNA reads as TGTGCCTGGAGAGCCTGGGGGCGCTCCTACGAGCAGTACTTC.

This chain connects TRBV5-1 to TRBJ2-3, with 8 bases aligning to TRBD2. With V trimmed by 4 bases and J by 2 bases, 9 bases remained unmatched. The CDR3 is 16 amino acids. The germline gives CDR1 SGHRS, CDR2 YFSETQ. The CDR3 nucleotides read TGCGCCAGCAGCGAGTCGGGGGGGCCTCCCACAGATACGCAGTATTTT. Its translation is CASSESGGPPTDTQYF.

The chain combines TRBV27 with TRBJ1-4, with no clear D. There are 15 residues in the CDR3. With 8 bases removed from V and 0 bases from J, the gap between germline ends came to 13 bases. Looked up from germline, CDR1 is MNHEY and CDR2 is SMNVEV (reference sequence). The DNA of the CDR3 is TGTGCCAGCCGAACCCTTGCGGCAACTAATGAAAAACTGTTTTTT. It specifies CASRTLAATNEKLFF.

The chain combines TRBV30 with TRBJ2-3; TRBD2 agrees at 11 bases. Germline trimming cut 5 bases from V and 7 bases from J; bases unmatched to any gene: 8. In germline, CDR1 is GTSNPN, CDR2 SVGIG (reference sequence). The CDR3 is made up of 14 amino acids. The CDR3 reads CAWAGLADHNTQYF. The CDR3 bases are TGTGCCTGGGCGGGACTAGCGGACCATAATACGCAGTATTTT.

Comments on this clone: Because the CDR3's place on the DNA is in doubt, the DNA is left out and the CDR3 is given as listed by TCRdb. V usage is TRBV28 and J usage is TRBJ2-1; the table's D call, TRBD2, has no DNA check behind it. The CDR3 is made up of 14 amino acids, end residues included. Germline CDR1 MDHEN, CDR2 SYDVKM. This CDR3 reads CASSSSGLPNEQFF.

The gene calls are TRBV18 and TRBJ2-1, with D hard to call. Germline CDR1 is KGHSH and CDR2 is LQKENI. The CDR3 has 13 residues. Trimming took 2 bases from V and 5 from J, leaving 7 bases between them. CDR3 DNA: TGTGCCAGCTCACCAAACCTAGACAATGAGCAGTTCTTC. As protein: CASSPNLDNEQFF.

The chain recombines TRBV29-1 with TRBJ1-1; D ambiguous. The CDR3 is 10 residues long. Per germline, CDR1 SQVTM and CDR2 ANQGSEA. The V end lost 7 bases, the J end lost 1 base, and 4 bases lay between the germline ends. The chain's CDR3 is CSGQNTEAFF. The CDR3 bases are TGCAGCGGACAGAACACTGAAGCTTTCTTT.

The rearrangement joins TRBV5-8 to TRBJ1-5; TRBD1 matches at 11 bases. The ends lost 0 bases at V and 6 bases at J; junction bases unmatched: 2. The CDR3 is made up of 15 amino acids. CDR1 is SGHTS and CDR2 is YDEGEE in the germline V gene. The CDR3 loop is CASSLGTGGFQPQHF. DNA of the CDR3: TGTGCCAGCAGCTTGGGGACAGGGGGCTTTCAGCCCCAGCATTTT. The whole variable domain, filled in from reference TRBV5-8 and TRBJ1-5, reads EAGVTQSPTHLIKTRGQQATLRCSPISGHTSVYWYQQALGLGLQFLLWYDEGEERNRGNFPPRFSGRQFPNYSSELNVNALELEDSALYLCASSLGTGGFQPQHFGDGTRLSIL.

The chain recombines TRBV24-1 with TRBJ1-1; D remains ambiguous. This CDR3 is 10 amino acids long. The V gene lost 10 bases and the J gene lost 1 base, with 3 bases spanning the gap. Germline V lookup: CDR1 KGHDR, CDR2 SFDVKD. The CDR3: CATQNTEAFF. In DNA form, the CDR3 reads TGTGCCACTCAGAACACTGAAGCTTTCTTT.

The chain uses TRBV6-2 or TRBV6-3 and TRBJ2-2; 7 nucleotides line up with TRBD1. The trim removed 6 bases at V and 4 bases at J, leaving 8 bases unmatched. Germline CDR1 reads MNHEY; CDR2 reads SVGEGT. There are 15 residues in the CDR3. The CDR3 DNA is TGTGCCAGCAGCTTTGACAGGGTCGGCACCGGGGAGCTGTTTTTT. Its protein is CASSFDRVGTGELFF.

This clone appeared a few times. V gene TRBV18 combines with J gene TRBJ2-7, with TRBD1 identical over 7 bases. After removal of 0 bases from V and 3 bases from J, the junction contained 2 bases not matched to a gene. The germline V gene has CDR1 KGHSH and CDR2 LQKENI. The CDR3 is made up of 14 amino acids. The CDR3 DNA reads TGTGCCAGCTCACCACCGACAGGGTACTACGAGCAGTACTTC. Residues: CASSPPTGYYEQYF.

V gene TRBV28 combines with J gene TRBJ1-1, with a weak D call TRBD1 (5 bases). This CDR3 is built from 13 residues. Germline CDR1 is MDHEN and CDR2 is SYDVKM. V lost 10 bases to trimming and J lost 3 bases, with 15 bases between them. The chain's CDR3 is CATRLAGHTEAFF. Written as DNA, the CDR3 is TGTGCCACCCGCCTAGCGGGGCACACTGAAGCTTTCTTT. The complete variable domain, with remaining parts taken from reference TRBV28 and TRBJ1-1, reads DVKVTQSSRYLVKRTGEKVFLECVQDMDHENMFWYRQDPGLGLRLIYFSYDVKMKEKGDIPEGYSVSREKKERFSLILESASTNQTSMYLCATRLAGHTEAFFGQGTRLTVV.

This clone was picked up one time. The chain employs TRBV6-5 and TRBJ1-6, with D unclear. The CDR3 is 14 amino acids. The V end was cut by 5 bases, the J end by 13 bases, with 18 bases between. CDR1 is MNHEY and CDR2 is SVGAGI in the germline V gene. CDR3 nucleotide sequence: TGTGCCAGCAGTCGAGAGGGTGATGGGTTTCCCCTCCACTTT. Protein product: CASSREGDGFPLHF.

The genes are TRBV5-1 and TRBJ2-3; TRBD2 agrees at 11 bases. The CDR3 spans 14 residues. V lost 3 bases and J lost 6; bases outside the gene matches: 3. Germline CDR1 SGHRS, CDR2 YFSETQ. CDR3 loop: CASSSASGGDTQYF. In nucleotides, the CDR3 is TGCGCCAGCAGCTCTGCTAGCGGGGGGGATACGCAGTATTTT.

J is TRBJ2-2 and V is TRBV6-1; tentatively, D is TRBD1 (5 bases). Trimming took off 1 base at V and 1 base at J, with 10 bases between the two ends. CDR3 size: 16 residues. Germline V gives CDR1 MNHNS, CDR2 SASEGT. The CDR3 DNA reads as TGTGCCAGCAGTGAAGGGGGTAGGGGGAACACCGGGGAGCTGTTTTTT. Encoded protein: CASSEGGRGNTGELFF.

This clone was counted a few times. This chain connects TRBV7-8 to TRBJ2-1, with 7 bases that match TRBD2. J was trimmed by 1 base and V by 5 bases; bases with no gene match: 11. Germline V CDR1 and CDR2: SGHVS, FQNEAQ. The CDR3 totals 17 residues. CDR3 sequence: CASSPAPWRGSYNEQFF. DNA of the CDR3: TGTGCCAGCAGCCCCGCCCCGTGGCGGGGGTCCTACAATGAGCAGTTCTTC.

The V call is TRBV30, the J call TRBJ2-1; D is perhaps TRBD2 (6 bases). Per the germline V gene, CDR1 is GTSNPN and CDR2 is SVGIG (reference sequence). V lost 0 bases to trimming and J lost 2 bases, with 11 bases between them. The CDR3 runs 15 residues. This CDR3 reads CAWSVGLATYNEQFF. CDR3 DNA: TGTGCCTGGAGTGTTGGTCTAGCGACCTACAATGAGCAGTTCTTC.

The chain has TRBV3-1 (or the pseudogene TRBV3-2) and TRBJ2-3, with 9 nucleotides matching TRBD2. V lost 4 bases and J lost 4; bases outside the gene matches: 6. This CDR3 has 15 residues. Germline V CDR1 and CDR2: LGHDT, YNNKEL (reference sequence). The CDR3 region is CASSPGLAPADTQYF. The CDR3 region has the DNA TGTGCCAGCAGCCCAGGACTAGCGCCGGCAGATACGCAGTATTTT.